Only a few counts were recorded for the clone carrying this T cell receptor (beta chain). What it binds is unknown. The record originates from a study of T cell repertoires in cytomegalovirus infection. Study-level background: Alongside well-studied HLA-B-restricted CMV epitopes, recently identified HLA-C-restricted CMV epitopes were also used. CMV infection and matching HLA type were both indicated by public TCR beta signatures. Study results and limitations: Based on cumulative public TCR beta family frequency, carriers of CMV plus the relevant HLA were identified. HLA-C-restricted TCR beta clonotypes specific for CMV led the ex vivo response.

TCRdb processed the reads anew with MiXCR; each CDR3 protein has one entry. The repertoire holds a few hundred thousand distinct CDR3 sequences, with approximately 40% as singletons. The CDR3 is 12 residues long. Trimming cost V 8 bases and J 4 bases, with 11 bases left between them. The chain joins TRBV12-3 or TRBV12-4 to TRBJ1-2; unclear D gene. The sequencing here drew on cultured PBMCs, taken from culture after CMV antigen stimulation. This TCR was sampled from a human donor in good health (CMV status not recorded). Some clones in this sample may be carry-over from other donors' samples. The CDR3 region has the DNA TGTGCCAGCGGATCGATGGGCTATGGCTACACCTTC. Translation gives CASGSMGYGYTF.